In this sample, the clone carrying this TCR beta chain turned up a few times. CDR1 is LGHNA and CDR2 is YSLEER in the germline V gene. The CDR3 is 14 residues long. J gave up 11 bases and V 1 base, and 6 bases lay outside the gene matches. The data stem from a study of T cells after yellow fever vaccination. From the 5' RACE reads, TCRdb called clonotypes with MiXCR, one entry per CDR3 protein. The sample holds about 240,000 distinct CDR3 sequences, 6.9% seen once. The sequence derives from a man under 40 who received the YFV17D yellow fever vaccine. The material was CD4+ T cells sorted from PBMCs, obtained 15 days after the yellow fever booster vaccination. The V and J genes are TRBV4-3 and TRBJ2-1; 9 bases align to TRBD2. The CDR3 loop is CASSQGISGRKQFF. CDR3 nucleotides: TGCGCCAGCAGCCAAGGTATTAGCGGGAGAAAGCAGTTCTTC.